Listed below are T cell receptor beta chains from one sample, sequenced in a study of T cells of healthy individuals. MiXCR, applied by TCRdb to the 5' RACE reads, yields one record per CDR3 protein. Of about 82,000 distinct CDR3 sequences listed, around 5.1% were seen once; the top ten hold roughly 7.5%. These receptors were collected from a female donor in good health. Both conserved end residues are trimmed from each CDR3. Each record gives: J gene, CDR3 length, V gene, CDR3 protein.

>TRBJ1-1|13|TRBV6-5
ASSSDRAMNTEAF
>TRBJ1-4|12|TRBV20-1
SASQTATNEKLF
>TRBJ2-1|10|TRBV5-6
ASSAYDNEQF
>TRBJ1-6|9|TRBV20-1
SLRSDSPLH
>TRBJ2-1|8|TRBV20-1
SAGGNEQF
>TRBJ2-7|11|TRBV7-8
ASSPGPLVEQY
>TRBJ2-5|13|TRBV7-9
ASSLLGELSETQY
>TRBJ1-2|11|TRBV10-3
AISEVGLRFYT
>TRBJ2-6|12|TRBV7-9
ASSSRWGANVLT
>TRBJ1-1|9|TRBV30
AWSDPSEAF
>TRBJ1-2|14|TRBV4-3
ASSHIQGAGNYGYT
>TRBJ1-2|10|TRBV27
ASRGLIYGYT
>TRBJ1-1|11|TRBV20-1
SARVPPGTEAF
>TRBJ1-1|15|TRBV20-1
SARKGPGLLRDTEAF
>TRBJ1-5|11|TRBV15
ATSGTNRERQH
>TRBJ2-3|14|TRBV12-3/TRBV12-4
ASSSPPGQGADTQY
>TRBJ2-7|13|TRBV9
ASSVRSDARGEQY
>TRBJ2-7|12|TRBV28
ASSLGHTGVEQY
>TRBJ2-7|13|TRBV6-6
ASSFIDRGSYEQY
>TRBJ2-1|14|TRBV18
ASSPGTSGRGNEQF
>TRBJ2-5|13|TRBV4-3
ASSQDPKRSDAQY
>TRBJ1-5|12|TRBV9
ASSAGTGAQPQH
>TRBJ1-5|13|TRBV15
ATSRGLTPNQPQH
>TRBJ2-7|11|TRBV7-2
ASSLVGPIEQY
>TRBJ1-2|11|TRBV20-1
SAKGQTTMGYT
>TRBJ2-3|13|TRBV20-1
SAAVRGRSTDTQY
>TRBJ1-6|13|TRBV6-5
ASSDRAEANSPLH
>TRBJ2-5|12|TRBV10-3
AISGQGKGETQY